This T cell receptor (beta chain) is drawn from a study of blood T cell repertoires in COVID-19. At the level of the study: Some COVID-19 samples were acute and others convalescent; all came from the United States, Italy and Spain. From T cells, B-cell-depleted T cells, or PBMCs came the material, which was cDNA or gDNA.

In the authors' methods: Scientists estimated how many nucleated cells there were by amplifying reference gene primers. The method was immunoSEQ multiplex PCR; TCRdb's version includes in-frame clones alone and lacks a portion of them. V and J calls and clone size are given by that table; D and trimming were obtained from the DNA. This sample has some 140,000 clones, with around three quarters found just once. The CDR3 runs to 12 residues. V lost 3 bases and J 6 bases, leaving 8 bases between the germline ends. Sequencing used peripheral blood. The V call is TRBV12-3 or TRBV12-4, the J call TRBJ1-1; D is undetermined. This TCR came from an elderly man with acute or convalescent COVID-19. The CDR3 reads CASSFQAPEAFF. The CDR3 DNA reads TGTGCCAGCAGTTTTCAGGCCCCTGAAGCTTTCTTT.